Here is one TCR beta chain with its context. The data stem from a study of blood T cell repertoires in COVID-19. At the level of the study: From T cells, B-cell-depleted T cells, or PBMCs came the material, which was cDNA or gDNA.

The protocol was immunoSEQ multiplex PCR, while the TCRdb copy is restricted to in-frame clones and leaves out a portion. The sample records approximately 66,000 clones, roughly nine tenths being singletons. The CDR3 covers 15 residues. V lost 9 bases, J lost 3 bases, and 7 bases stayed unmatched. The germline CDR1 and CDR2 sequences are SNHLY and FYNNEI. The source is a man in his 60s with acute or convalescent COVID-19. The genes are TRBV2 and TRBJ1-5; 11 nucleotides line up with TRBD1. The specimen sequenced was peripheral blood. The CDR3, as DNA: TGTGCCAGTACGGGGACAGGGGGGTTCAATCAGCCCCAGCATTTT. It specifies CASTGTGGFNQPQHF.